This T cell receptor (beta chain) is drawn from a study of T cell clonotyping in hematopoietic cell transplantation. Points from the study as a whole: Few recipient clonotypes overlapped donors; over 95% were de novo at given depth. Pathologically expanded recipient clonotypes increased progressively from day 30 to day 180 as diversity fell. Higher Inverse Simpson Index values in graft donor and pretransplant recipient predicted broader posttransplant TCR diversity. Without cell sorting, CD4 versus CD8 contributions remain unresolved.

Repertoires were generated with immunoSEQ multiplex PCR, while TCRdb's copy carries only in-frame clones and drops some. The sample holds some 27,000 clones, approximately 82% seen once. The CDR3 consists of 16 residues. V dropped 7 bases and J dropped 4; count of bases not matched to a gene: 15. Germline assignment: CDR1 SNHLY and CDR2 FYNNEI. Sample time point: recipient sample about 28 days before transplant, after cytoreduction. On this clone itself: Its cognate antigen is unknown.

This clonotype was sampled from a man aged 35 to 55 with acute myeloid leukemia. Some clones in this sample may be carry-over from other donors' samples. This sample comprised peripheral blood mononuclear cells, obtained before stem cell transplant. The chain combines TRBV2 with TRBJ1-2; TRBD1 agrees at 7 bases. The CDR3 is CASNQGRGRGVYGYTF. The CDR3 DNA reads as TGTGCCAGCAACCAGGGAAGAGGCAGGGGGGTCTATGGCTACACCTTC.